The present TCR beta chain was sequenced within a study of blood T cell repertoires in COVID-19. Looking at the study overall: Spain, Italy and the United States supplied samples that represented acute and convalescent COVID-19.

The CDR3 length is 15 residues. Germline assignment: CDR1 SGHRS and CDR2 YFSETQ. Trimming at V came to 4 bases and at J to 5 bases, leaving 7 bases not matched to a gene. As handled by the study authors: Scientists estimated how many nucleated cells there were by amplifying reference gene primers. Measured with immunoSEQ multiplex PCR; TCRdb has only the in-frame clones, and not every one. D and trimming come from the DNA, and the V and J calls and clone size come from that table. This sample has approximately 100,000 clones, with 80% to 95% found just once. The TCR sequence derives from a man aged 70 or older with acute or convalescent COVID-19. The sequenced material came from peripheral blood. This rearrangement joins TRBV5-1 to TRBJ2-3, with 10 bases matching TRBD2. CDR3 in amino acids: CASSRGTSVKDTQYF. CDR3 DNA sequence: TGCGCCAGCAGCCGAGGGACTAGCGTTAAAGATACGCAGTATTTT.